The 21 T cell receptor beta chains presented below share a single source sample, sequenced in a study of cytomegalovirus exposure and HLA in healthy donors. Primers: 60 Vbeta forward and 13 Jbeta reverse. Profiled with immunoSEQ multiplex PCR; TCRdb holds only in-frame clones, not every one. This sample has 85,000 to 100,000 clones, with 85% to 90% found just once. Input material: PBMCs. The receptors derive from a man between 18 and 35 years old in good health and CMV-seronegative.

V and J are TRBV5-5 and TRBJ2-3, with 7 bases lining up with TRBD1. The CDR3 has 17 amino acids. V shed 4 bases and J 6 bases; nucleotides not matched to a gene: 17. Germline V gene sequence: CDR1 SGHKS, CDR2 YYEKEE (reference sequence). The CDR3 loop is CASSRTTGQARSDTQYF. The DNA for the CDR3 is TGTGCCAGCAGCAGGACAACTGGACAGGCGCGGTCGGATACGCAGTATTTT.

This chain uses TRBV6-5 with TRBJ1-1; D gene unclear. This CDR3 has 11 residues. Germline V lookup: CDR1 MNHEY, CDR2 SVGAGI. Deletions cut 8 bases from V and 1 base from J, with 5 bases between. The CDR3 DNA reads as TGTGCCAGCCGGGGGAACACTGAAGCTTTCTTT. This sequence encodes CASRGNTEAFF.

V gene TRBV5-1 combines with J gene TRBJ1-3, with D uncertain. V was shortened by 0 bases and J by 4 bases, with 14 bases between the two germline ends. Germline V gives CDR1 SGHRS, CDR2 YFSETQ. CDR3 size: 16 residues. The CDR3 reads CASSLALASAGNTIYF. In DNA form, the CDR3 reads TGCGCCAGCAGCTTGGCCTTGGCTTCCGCAGGAAACACCATATATTTT.

CDR3 in amino acids: CASSFTIGASYEQYF. The CDR3 nucleotides are TGTGCCAGCAGTTTTACGATTGGGGCCTCCTACGAGCAGTACTTC. The rearrangement joins TRBV28 to TRBJ2-7, with D possibly being TRBD1 (5 bases). With 3 bases removed from V and 0 bases from J, the gap between germline ends came to 12 bases. Germline V gene data show CDR1 as MDHEN and CDR2 as SYDVKM. The CDR3 has 15 residues.

The rearrangement uses TRBV6-1 and TRBJ2-3, with 7 positions matching TRBD2. V lost 3 bases and J lost 4; bases outside the gene matches: 13. The CDR3 covers 17 residues. Germline loops: CDR1 MNHNS, CDR2 SASEGT. CDR3 DNA sequence: TGTGCCAGCAGTGAGGGGGGGTGGGCGGGAGCTTCAGATACGCAGTATTTT. Its protein product is CASSEGGWAGASDTQYF.

This chain uses TRBV5-1 with TRBJ2-5, with TRBD2 identical over 11 bases. V lost 0 bases, J lost 11 bases, and 9 bases stayed unmatched. Germline CDR1 and CDR2: SGHRS and YFSETQ. The CDR3 is 15 residues long. The CDR3 region is CASSLGPSGRREQYF. CDR3 DNA sequence: TGCGCCAGCAGCTTGGGACCTAGCGGGAGGCGAGAGCAGTACTTC.

Turning to this clone: Other DNA sequences in the same sample also yield this CDR3. The rearrangement uses TRBV28 and TRBJ2-7, with D uncertain. The V end lost 4 bases, the J end lost 1 base, and 2 bases lay between the germline ends. CDR3 length: 11 amino acids. Germline loops: CDR1 MDHEN, CDR2 SYDVKM. CDR3 sequence reads: CASSSSYEQYF. The CDR3 bases are TGTGCCAGCAGTTCATCCTACGAGCAGTACTTC.

The V and J genes are TRBV4-3 and TRBJ2-7; D is ambiguous. The CDR3 totals 14 residues. The germline gives CDR1 LGHNA, CDR2 YSLEER. V lost 4 bases to trimming and J lost 5 bases, with 15 bases between them. Here the CDR3 DNA reads TGCGCCAGCAGCCTTCGACCTTACAGTGACGAGCAGTACTTC. Translating gives CASSLRPYSDEQYF.

The chain links TRBV11-2 to TRBJ1-4, with D hard to call. This CDR3 has 13 residues. The germline CDR1 and CDR2 sequences are SGHAT and FQNNGV. V was pared by 1 base and J by 5 bases, with 5 bases between. CDR3 nucleotide sequence: TGTGCCAGCAGCTTAGGAGTCAATGAAAAACTGTTTTTT. This gives the protein CASSLGVNEKLFF.

This clone was seen a handful of times. The V gene is TRBV9, the J gene TRBJ2-2; 9 positions agree with TRBD2. This CDR3 comprises 15 residues. Trimming took 6 bases from V and 5 from J; bases not matched to a gene: 8. Germline V gives CDR1 SGDLS, CDR2 YYNGEE. CDR3 sequence reads: CASKGSGSRTGELFF. CDR3 sequence (DNA): TGTGCCAGCAAAGGTAGCGGGAGTCGAACCGGGGAGCTGTTTTTT.

The chain couples TRBV21-1 to TRBJ2-7; the table gives TRBD1 as D, unverified against the DNA. TRBV21-1 is noted as a pseudogene. The length of the CDR3 is 14 residues. CDR3 sequence reads: CASSKAWDREGQYF. The CDR3 DNA sequence: TGTGCCAGCAGCAAGGCCTGGGACAGGGAGGGGCAGTACTTC.

V is TRBV5-1 and J is TRBJ1-2; 8 bases are a match to TRBD1. The CDR3 has 14 amino acids. V dropped 6 bases and J dropped 0; count of bases not matched to a gene: 4. The V gene's germline CDR1 is SGHRS and CDR2 YFSETQ. Written as DNA, the CDR3 is TGCGCCAGCAAACCGGGACAGGCTAACTATGGCTACACCTTC. Its translation is CASKPGQANYGYTF.

This rearrangement joins TRBV23-1 to TRBJ2-7; possible D gene TRBD1, 6 bases. TRBV23-1 carries the ORF label, with uncertain function. The length of the CDR3 is 20 residues. Trimming left V 2 bases short and J 2 bases short, with 28 bases between. CDR3 loop: CASSQPPRDISLMRAYEQYF. CDR3 DNA: TGCGCCAGCAGTCAACCCCCCCGGGACATCTCACTCATGAGGGCCTACGAGCAGTACTTC.

The chain recombines TRBV6-6 with TRBJ2-7; possibly TRBD2 for D (6 bases). Trimming took 2 bases from V and 3 from J, leaving 14 bases between them. The V gene's germline CDR1 is MNHNY and CDR2 SVGAGI (reference sequence). The CDR3 has 15 residues. The CDR3 DNA follows: TGTGCCAGCAGTTACATGGGACTCTCACTCTACGAGCAGTACTTC. Translated: CASSYMGLSLYEQYF.

The rearrangement uses TRBV30 and TRBJ1-5; no clear D gene. This CDR3 spans 13 amino acids. Germline loops: CDR1 GTSNPN, CDR2 SVGIG (reference sequence). V lost 0 bases to trimming and J lost 4 bases, with 7 bases between them. The CDR3 sequence: CAWSVVGNQPQHF. CDR3 in DNA: TGTGCCTGGAGTGTCGTCGGGAATCAGCCCCAGCATTTT.

Here the CDR3 reads CASSLARTGSYEQYF. CDR3 coding DNA: TGTGCCAGCAGCTTAGCTAGGACAGGGTCCTACGAGCAGTACTTC. This sequence joins TRBV7-2 and TRBJ2-7; 8 bases are a match to TRBD1. CDR3 size: 15 residues. Per germline, CDR1 SGHTA and CDR2 FQGNSA. Trimming cost V 0 bases and J 1 base; bases outside gene matches: 2.

The chain carries TRBV2 and TRBJ2-7; D possibly corresponds to TRBD1 (5 bases). CDR3 length: 14 residues. Germline V gene lookup returns CDR1 SNHLY and CDR2 FYNNEI. The V end lost 4 bases, the J end lost 7 bases, and 17 bases lay between the germline ends. CDR3 region: CASSVAWGGKEQYF. CDR3 DNA sequence: TGTGCCAGCAGTGTGGCCTGGGGCGGTAAAGAGCAGTACTTC.

A single count supports this clone. The J gene is TRBJ2-5, the V gene TRBV19, with 7 bases aligning to TRBD1. Germline CDR1 reads LNHDA; CDR2 reads SQIVND (reference sequence). The CDR3 contains 14 residues. J gave up 5 bases and V 8 bases, and 11 bases lay outside the gene matches. The CDR3 DNA is TGTGCCAGTTCAGAACAGGGGACCAGGGAGACCCAGTACTTC. It translates to CASSEQGTRETQYF.

The chain joins TRBV6-5 to TRBJ1-1, with TRBD1 matching over 11 bases. The CDR3 is made up of 15 amino acids. Germline loops: CDR1 MNHEY, CDR2 SVGAGI. With 6 bases clipped from V and 4 bases from J, the junction kept 7 bases outside the gene matches. CDR3 sequence reads: CASSQDRGRFTEAFF. DNA for the CDR3: TGTGCCAGCAGCCAGGACAGGGGGCGATTCACTGAAGCTTTCTTT.

V usage is TRBV28 and J usage is TRBJ1-4, with a possible D match to TRBD1 (6 bases). Germline CDR1 is MDHEN and CDR2 is SYDVKM. Trimming removed 6 bases at V and 10 bases at J, with 12 bases between. The CDR3 is made up of 12 amino acids. CDR3: CASSNRDGKLFF. The CDR3 nucleotides are TGTGCCAGCAGCAACAGGGACGGAAAACTGTTTTTT. Based on the CDR3 plus reference TRBV28 and TRBJ1-4, the full variable domain is DVKVTQSSRYLVKRTGEKVFLECVQDMDHENMFWYRQDPGLGLRLIYFSYDVKMKEKGDIPEGYSVSREKKERFSLILESASTNQTSMYLCASSNRDGKLFFGSGTQLSVL.

This chain uses TRBV27 with TRBJ2-1, with 9 bases identical to TRBD2. J was trimmed by 2 bases and V by 6 bases; bases with no gene match: 8. The germline V gene encodes CDR1 MNHEY and CDR2 SMNVEV (reference sequence). The CDR3 is 16 amino acids. CDR3 sequence: CASSSITSGPYNEQFF. Written as DNA, the CDR3 is TGTGCCAGCAGCTCTATTACTAGCGGGCCCTACAATGAGCAGTTCTTC.